The TCR beta chain described here comes from a study of control samples from healthy donors and cancer patients. The repertoire was sequenced with immunoSEQ multiplex PCR; TCRdb's copy has only in-frame clones and lacks some. The sample holds approximately 90,000 clones, around 86% seen once. The CDR3 consists of 14 residues. The germline V and J ends were trimmed by 1 base and 1 base, with 7 bases remaining between them. Germline values: CDR1 LNHNV, CDR2 YYDKDF (reference sequence). This sequence originates from a young man in good health. The rearrangement links TRBV15 to TRBJ1-2; D uncertain. Sequenced input: blood. The CDR3 DNA follows: TGTGCCACCAGCAGAGGGATAGTTAACTATGGCTACACCTTC. Translation: CATSRGIVNYGYTF.